This T cell receptor beta chain was profiled in a study of T-cell reconstitution after alpha-beta-depleted transplantation in children. In this sample, this clonotype turned up many times. Its antigen remains unidentified. Unique molecular identifiers were incorporated into the prepared TCRbeta library. TCRdb re-analysed the PCR reads in MiXCR, keeping a single row per CDR3 protein. The data hold around 450,000 distinct CDR3 sequences, with roughly two fifths observed a single time. Broader study findings: There were reportedly several hundred expanded graft clones from which alpha-beta T cells came about two months after transplant. The authors attributed T-cell counts and diversity one year after transplant mostly to newly produced T cells. Surviving recipient T cells and thymic progenitors underlay high day-60 TCRbeta diversity in some patients.

Germline V gives CDR1 KGHDR, CDR2 SFDVKD. The CDR3 runs 17 residues. V dropped 1 base and J dropped 3; count of bases not matched to a gene: 4. This TCR was recovered from a girl aged 2 to 10 with aplastic anemia, due to receive a stem cell transplant. This chain uses TRBV24-1 with TRBJ2-5; TRBD2 agrees at 13 bases. The sequencing used PBMCs, collected before TCRalphabeta/CD19-depleted stem cell transplant. The CDR3 bases are TGTGCCACCAGTGATTTCCCTGGGACTAGCGGGGAAGAGACCCAGTACTTC. Protein product: CATSDFPGTSGEETQYF.